The 13 T cell receptor beta chains below were found in one sample sequenced in a study of blood T cells in healthy people across ages. With a J-beta primer mix and a sample-barcoded 5' primer, a second PCR ran 7 to 11 cycles. One entry per CDR3 protein, called by TCRdb with MiXCR from the 5' RACE reads. Counted here are about 1.1 million distinct CDR3 sequences, approximately 38% occurring once; the ten biggest clones make up roughly 14%. Sequenced material: blood. These TCRs come from a man younger than 35 in good health.

In regard to this clonotype: A read error is possible here, since a much larger clone lies one base away. The chain has TRBV20-1 and TRBJ2-3; D gene ambiguous. This CDR3 has 13 residues. Trimming took off 7 bases at V and 1 base at J, with 12 bases between the two ends. Germline CDR1 DFQATT, CDR2 SNEGSKA (reference sequence). This CDR3 is CSVTGIRTDTQYF. The CDR3, as DNA: TGCAGTGTTACCGGAATCCGCACAGATACGCAGTATTTT.

About this clonotype: At one of its ends the junction is not consistent with the germline gene, which may arise from a read error. This chain links TRBV18 with TRBJ2-1; D remains ambiguous. CDR3 length: 14 residues. Germline CDR1 is KGHSH and CDR2 is LQKENI. The chain's CDR3 is CASYDPSSDNEQFF. In nucleotides, the CDR3 is TGTGCCAGCTATGACCCGAGCTCCGACAATGAGCAGTTCTTC.

This clonotype has a count of ten or more. The CDR3 coding sequence is TGCAGTGCTAGAGATGGGGGTAGGGAAAAACTGTTTTTT. Translating gives CSARDGGREKLFF. The J gene is TRBJ1-4, the V gene TRBV20-1; possible D gene TRBD1, 5 bases. Germline lookup yields CDR1 DFQATT and CDR2 SNEGSKA (reference sequence). V was pared by 0 bases and J by 8 bases, with 10 bases between. This CDR3 spans 13 amino acids.

The chain couples TRBV30 to TRBJ1-2; 7 nucleotides align to TRBD1. CDR3 length equals 14 residues. The V gene's germline CDR1 is GTSNPN and CDR2 SVGIG (reference sequence). The V gene end was trimmed by 3 bases and the J gene end by 6 bases; junction bases not matched to a gene: 10. DNA of the CDR3: TGTGCCTGGAGGGTAAGACAGGGTCGAGATGGCTACACCTTC. This gives the protein CAWRVRQGRDGYTF.

The sample holds a few counts of this clonotype. V and J are TRBV4-3 and TRBJ1-5, with a weak D call TRBD1 (6 bases). With 1 base removed from V and 7 bases from J, the gap between germline ends came to 14 bases. Germline lookup yields CDR1 LGHNA and CDR2 YSLEER. The CDR3 runs 15 residues. As DNA, the CDR3 is TGCGCCAGCAGCCAAGTAAGGGGGGGAGGGCAGCCCCAGCATTTT. The encoded protein is CASSQVRGGGQPQHF.

The chain carries TRBV20-1 and TRBJ2-7; 11 nucleotides line up with TRBD2. CDR3 length: 19 amino acids. Unmatched junction bases numbered 16, after V lost 1 base and J lost 2 bases. CDR1 is DFQATT and CDR2 is SNEGSKA in the germline V gene (reference sequence). The chain's CDR3 is CSARGPNPQTSGAAYEQYF. CDR3 nucleotide sequence: TGCAGTGCTAGAGGTCCAAACCCTCAGACTAGCGGGGCCGCCTACGAGCAGTACTTC.

This sequence joins TRBV28 and TRBJ2-2; TRBD2 is a possible D gene (5 bases). V dropped 3 bases and J dropped 4 bases, with 15 bases sitting between them. The germline gives CDR1 MDHEN, CDR2 SYDVKM. The CDR3 length is 16 residues. The CDR3 DNA follows: TGTGCCAGCAGTTTCTACGGGGTGCGTGTCACCGGGGAGCTGTTTTTT. Translated: CASSFYGVRVTGELFF. Variable domain in full (rest from reference TRBV28 and TRBJ2-2): DVKVTQSSRYLVKRTGEKVFLECVQDMDHENMFWYRQDPGLGLRLIYFSYDVKMKEKGDIPEGYSVSREKKERFSLILESASTNQTSMYLCASSFYGVRVTGELFFGEGSRLTVL.

This chain joins TRBV20-1 and TRBJ1-2; the match to TRBD1 covers 7 bases. The CDR3 is made up of 13 amino acids. Unmatched junction bases numbered 2, after V lost 0 bases and J lost 4 bases. The germline gives CDR1 DFQATT, CDR2 SNEGSKA (reference sequence). The CDR3 spells CSARDSGGYGYTF. CDR3 bases: TGCAGTGCTAGAGACTCAGGGGGCTATGGCTACACCTTC.

This clonotype was seen more than once but under ten times. The chain combines TRBV12-3 or TRBV12-4 with TRBJ1-1; 8 nucleotides align to TRBD1. This CDR3 region has 15 residues. V was pared by 6 bases and J by 1 base, with 7 bases of the junction left unmatched. In DNA form, the CDR3 reads TGTGCCAGCAGCCCGAGGACAGGGTGGAACACTGAAGCTTTCTTT. It encodes CASSPRTGWNTEAFF.

V usage is TRBV25-1 and J usage is TRBJ1-1, with a tentative D call TRBD1 (5 bases). This CDR3 region has 12 residues. Deletions cut 1 base from V and 8 bases from J, with 8 bases between. The V gene's germline CDR1 is MGHDK and CDR2 SYGVNS. The CDR3 coding sequence is TGTGCCAGCAGTGAATGGGGGGAGGAAGCTTTCTTT. Translation gives CASSEWGEEAFF.

The rearrangement uses TRBV20-1 and TRBJ1-2; tentative D call: TRBD1 (5 bases). CDR3 length: 14 amino acids. CDR1 is DFQATT and CDR2 is SNEGSKA in the germline V gene (reference sequence). Trimming cost V 0 bases and J 4 bases, with 12 bases left between them. The CDR3 DNA follows: TGCAGTGCTAGAGATCCGGAGACAGTCTATGGCTACACCTTC. Residues: CSARDPETVYGYTF.

This chain joins TRBV9 and TRBJ2-3; 11 bases are a match to TRBD2. Germline-derived CDR1 and CDR2 are SGDLS and YYNGEE. The V segment lost 0 bases and the J segment 0 bases; nucleotides outside the gene matches: 9. The CDR3 consists of 19 residues. CDR3 in amino acids: CASSVALAGGLASTDTQYF. CDR3 bases: TGTGCCAGCAGCGTAGCCCTAGCGGGAGGACTCGCTAGCACAGATACGCAGTATTTT.

This chain connects TRBV20-1 to TRBJ2-3, with 10 bases aligning to TRBD2. With V trimmed by 7 bases and J by 1 base, 2 bases remained unmatched. The CDR3 runs to 13 residues. In germline, CDR1 is DFQATT, CDR2 SNEGSKA (reference sequence). CDR3: CSVGTSGTDTQYF. CDR3 DNA: TGCAGTGTCGGGACTAGCGGCACAGATACGCAGTATTTT.